This T cell receptor (beta chain) originates from a study of OX40 agonist ivuxolimab in advanced cancers. Generated by immunoSEQ multiplex PCR, the TCRdb table keeps only in-frame clones and is missing some. The profile shows roughly 46,000 clones, 75% to 85% of them singletons. The V gene's germline CDR1 is LGHNA and CDR2 YNFKEQ. V was shortened by 5 bases and J by 11 bases, with 16 bases between the two germline ends. The CDR3 is 13 amino acids. V is TRBV4-2 and J is TRBJ1-5, with unresolved D. This receptor was taken from an adult with an advanced solid tumor such as melanoma, head and neck, liver or kidney cancer. The sequencing used CD4+ or CD8+ T cells sorted from blood, collected in a trial of the OX40 agonist ivuxolimab. The CDR3 loop reads CASSSISGDTQHF. CDR3 bases: TGTGCCAGCAGCTCCATTTCGGGCGACACCCAGCATTTT.